The clone carrying this T cell receptor beta chain was observed at least ten times. The antigen is not known. This entry comes from a study of neurological immune-mediated disorders. Study outcomes and limitations: The greatest TCR clonal expansion occurred in HTLV-1-associated myelopathy and the least in multiple sclerosis, which fell below healthy controls.

Trimming at V came to 6 bases and at J to 3 bases, leaving 10 bases not matched to a gene. The CDR3 contains 17 residues. Germline-derived CDR1 and CDR2 are MDHEN and SYDVKM. Maryland, USA blood bank volunteers served as healthy controls. The cells used in sorted libraries, CD4+ or CD8+ T cells, numbered about a million. Whenever a sequencing run was performed, it yielded over 170 million TCR-beta sequences from 15-18 subjects. MiXCR, run by TCRdb on the 5' RACE reads, gives a single entry per CDR3 protein. Among approximately 39,000 distinct CDR3 sequences listed, 6% to 7.5% were seen once. The sequenced sample was CD4+ T cells from blood. J is TRBJ2-1 and V is TRBV28, with 11 bases fitting TRBD1. This receptor was identified in a man in his fifties or sixties in good health. In DNA, the CDR3 is TGTGCCAGCAGCCCGCTGAAGGGGACAGGGGGCTACAATGAGCAGTTCTTC. Translation gives CASSPLKGTGGYNEQFF.